A single sample gave rise to the 20 T cell receptor beta chains below, sequenced in a study of T cell changes during pregnancy in multiple sclerosis. The repertoire was sequenced with immunoSEQ multiplex PCR; TCRdb's copy has only in-frame clones and lacks some. This table holds 70,000 to 75,000 clones, just under 95% found once. Sequencing was performed on peripheral blood, taken in the second trimester of pregnancy. The receptors here all came from a female donor with multiple sclerosis, enrolled in a pregnancy study.

V is TRBV19 and J is TRBJ1-1; TRBD1 is a possible D gene (6 bases). Trimming removed 8 bases at V and 7 bases at J, with 23 bases between. The germline V gene has CDR1 LNHDA and CDR2 SQIVND (reference sequence). The CDR3 is made up of 15 amino acids. The CDR3 nucleotides are TGTGCCAGTCGTACCAACAGGGTAAGACGGAGTGAAGCTTTCTTT. Translation gives CASRTNRVRRSEAFF.

The chain recombines TRBV5-4 with TRBJ2-1; D may be TRBD1 (6 bases). The CDR3 extends over 13 amino acids. Germline V lookup: CDR1 SGHNT, CDR2 YYREEE (reference sequence). Trimming shortened V by 4 bases and J by 12 bases, and 17 bases separated the two germline ends. CDR3 sequence reads: CASSLPTGSGQFF. The CDR3 region has the DNA TGTGCCAGCAGCCTCCCCACAGGGAGTGGGCAGTTCTTC.

The chain couples TRBV7-8 to TRBJ1-2; D is possibly TRBD1 (5 bases). Trimming shortened V by 1 base and J by 3 bases, and 12 bases separated the two germline ends. The CDR3 consists of 15 residues. Germline CDR1 SGHVS, CDR2 FQNEAQ. CDR3 sequence (DNA): TGTGCCAGCAGCTTAGTTGGGGGGGTAGACTATGGCTACACCTTC. Its translation is CASSLVGGVDYGYTF. The variable domain in full, with the rest retrieved from reference TRBV7-8 and TRBJ1-2, is GAGVSQSPRYKVAKRGQDVALRCDPISGHVSLFWYQQALGQGPEFLTYFQNEAQLDKSGLPSDRFFAERPEGSVSTLKIQRTQQEDSAVYLCASSLVGGVDYGYTFGSGTRLTVV.

The rearrangement uses TRBV7-9 and TRBJ2-1, with 9 bases identical to TRBD2. Germline V gene lookup returns CDR1 SEHNR and CDR2 FQNEAQ (reference sequence). Germline trimming cut 2 bases from V and 6 bases from J; bases unmatched to any gene: 5. The CDR3 runs 15 residues. CDR3 sequence: CASSLRLAEPNEQFF. CDR3 sequence (DNA): TGTGCCAGCAGCTTAAGACTAGCGGAACCCAATGAGCAGTTCTTC. Drawing the rest from reference TRBV7-9 and TRBJ2-1, the complete variable domain is DTGVSQNPRHKITKRGQNVTFRCDPISEHNRLYWYRQTLGQGPEFLTYFQNEAQLEKSRLLSDRFSAERPKGSFSTLEIQRTEQGDSAMYLCASSLRLAEPNEQFFGPGTRLTVL.

The V gene is TRBV7-9, the J gene TRBJ1-6; D might be TRBD1 (5 bases). This CDR3 comprises 17 residues. From germline, CDR1 is SEHNR and CDR2 FQNEAQ (reference sequence). V shed 5 bases and J shed 0 bases, with 14 bases lying between them. The CDR3 protein is CASSPGTWSSYNSPLHF. The CDR3 region has the DNA TGTGCCAGCAGCCCTGGGACTTGGAGCTCCTATAATTCACCCCTCCACTTT.

With regard to this clone: A read error may be the cause here, since a much bigger clone is one base away. The chain joins TRBV14 to TRBJ1-6, with TRBD1 matching over 9 bases. CDR3 length equals 14 residues. Germline values: CDR1 SGHDN, CDR2 FVKESK. V lost 4 bases to trimming and J lost 5 bases; unmatched junction nucleotides: 0. The CDR3 spells CASSRDRDNSPLHF. The CDR3 DNA follows: TGTGCCAGCAGCCGGGACAGGGATAATTCACCCCTCCACTTT.

The V gene is TRBV5-6, the J gene TRBJ1-1; TRBD1 aligns across 10 bases. From germline, CDR1 is SGHDT and CDR2 YYEEEE. This CDR3 comprises 16 residues. Germline trimming cut 4 bases from V and 4 bases from J; bases unmatched to any gene: 10. The CDR3 region has the DNA TGTGCCAGCAGCAATGAGCGGGACAGGGGAGGCACTGAAGCTTTCTTT. This sequence encodes CASSNERDRGGTEAFF.

The rearrangement links TRBV5-6 to TRBJ1-2; D is uncertain. The germline gives CDR1 SGHDT, CDR2 YYEEEE. The CDR3 covers 14 residues. V gave up 3 bases and J gave up 4 bases, with 13 bases separating them. The CDR3 nucleotides are TGTGCCAGCAGCTACCCAGGCAGGATCTATGGCTACACCTTC. Translating it yields CASSYPGRIYGYTF.

V gene TRBV7-2 combines with J gene TRBJ1-5; 8 positions agree with TRBD1. Germline V gene sequence: CDR1 SGHTA, CDR2 FQGNSA. This CDR3 contains 17 residues. J gave up 5 bases and V 2 bases, and 11 bases lay outside the gene matches. The CDR3: CASSLFWRQGRYQPQHF. CDR3 nucleotides: TGTGCCAGCAGCTTATTTTGGCGACAGGGGAGGTATCAGCCCCAGCATTTT.

The chain uses TRBV13 and TRBJ2-1; TRBD2 aligns across 7 bases. The CDR3 contains 16 residues. Germline CDR1 and CDR2: PRHDT and FYEKMQ (reference sequence). V was clipped by 2 bases and J by 6 bases; unmatched bases: 10. The CDR3 bases are TGTGCCAGCAGCTTAACCTTTAGCGGGCGGGGCAATGAGCAGTTCTTC. It codes for CASSLTFSGRGNEQFF.

This rearrangement joins TRBV7-2 to TRBJ2-3, with D perhaps TRBD2 (6 bases). The CDR3 loop spans 15 amino acids. Looked up from germline, CDR1 is SGHTA and CDR2 is FQGNSA. Trimming stripped 3 bases from V and 0 bases from J, with 10 bases between. This CDR3 reads CASSFLGTSTDTQYF. The CDR3 coding sequence is TGTGCCAGCAGCTTCCTCGGGACTAGCACAGATACGCAGTATTTT.

The rearrangement links TRBV27 to TRBJ1-2; D is unclear. The V end lost 6 bases, the J end lost 4 bases, and 6 bases lay between the germline ends. The CDR3 totals 11 residues. Germline CDR1 MNHEY, CDR2 SMNVEV (reference sequence). The CDR3 DNA reads TGTGCCAGCAGCCCCCTCTATGGCTACACCTTC. It encodes CASSPLYGYTF.

This chain connects TRBV20-1 to TRBJ1-1; TRBD1 is a possible D gene (5 bases). V was shortened by 5 bases and J by 12 bases, with 16 bases between the two germline ends. Germline values: CDR1 DFQATT, CDR2 SNEGSKA (reference sequence). This CDR3 contains 11 residues. DNA for the CDR3: TGCAGTGCTCGACAGAACGGCAGGCCTTTCTTT. This sequence encodes CSARQNGRPFF.

The rearrangement uses TRBV4-1 and TRBJ2-7, with D perhaps TRBD2 (6 bases). The ends were cut back, 5 bases at V and 1 base at J, with 9 bases in the middle. Germline assignment: CDR1 MGHRA and CDR2 YSYEKL. The length of the CDR3 is 13 residues. CDR3 sequence reads: CASSGAGSYEQYF. The CDR3 bases are TGCGCCAGCAGCGGGGCGGGATCCTACGAGCAGTACTTC.

Comment on this clone: One end of the junction fails to match germline, which may point to a read error. V usage is TRBV19 and J usage is TRBJ1-2, with 8 bases fitting TRBD1. CDR1 and CDR2 from the germline V gene are LNHDA and SQIVND (reference sequence). The CDR3 loop spans 14 amino acids. CDR3 loop: CASSIPDRVYGYTF. The CDR3 DNA follows: TGTGCCAGCAGTATCCCGGACAGGGTTTATGGCTACACCTTC.

The CDR3 here is CASTITDTQYF. The DNA for the CDR3 is TGTGCCAGCACCATCACAGATACGCAGTATTTT. The chain employs TRBV28 and TRBJ2-3; D is uncertain. The CDR3 totals 11 residues. Germline V gives CDR1 MDHEN, CDR2 SYDVKM. With 7 bases removed from V and 2 bases from J, the gap between germline ends came to 4 bases. The whole variable domain, remainder taken from reference TRBV28 and TRBJ2-3, is DVKVTQSSRYLVKRTGEKVFLECVQDMDHENMFWYRQDPGLGLRLIYFSYDVKMKEKGDIPEGYSVSREKKERFSLILESASTNQTSMYLCASTITDTQYFGPGTRLTVL.

The chain combines TRBV15 with TRBJ1-5, with D perhaps TRBD1 (6 bases). V was shortened by 2 bases and J by 5 bases, with 19 bases between the two germline ends. Germline-derived CDR1 and CDR2 are LNHNV and YYDKDF (reference sequence). The CDR3 extends over 17 amino acids. CDR3: CATSRYRNRERDQPQHF. The CDR3 DNA reads as TGTGCCACCAGCAGATATAGAAACAGGGAGAGAGATCAGCCCCAGCATTTT.

The chain couples TRBV29-1 to TRBJ2-5; TRBD1 matches at 8 bases. The CDR3 spans 15 residues. Unmatched junction bases numbered 15, after V lost 7 bases and J lost 5 bases. Germline CDR1 reads SQVTM; CDR2 reads ANQGSEA. The CDR3 DNA sequence: TGCAGCGCCCCCGACCCGGACAGGGCAGGGGAGACCCAGTACTTC. It translates to CSAPDPDRAGETQYF.

V gene TRBV12-1 combines with J gene TRBJ1-2; whether TRBD1, the table's D call, matches the DNA was not checked. TRBV12-1 is listed as a pseudogene. The CDR3 is 13 amino acids. The CDR3 DNA reads TGTGCCAGCAGCTGCGACAGGGGATGGGGCTACACCTTC. Its translation: CASSCDRGWGYTF.

The chain employs TRBV4-2 and TRBJ2-4; 9 nucleotides align to TRBD1. This CDR3 comprises 16 residues. The V and J ends lost 0 bases and 9 bases, in that order; junction bases with no gene match: 9. Germline assignment: CDR1 LGHNA and CDR2 YNFKEQ. The CDR3 DNA reads as TGTGCCAGCAGCCAAGAGAAGGGACAGGGAGTGGGCATTCAGTACTTC. Its translation is CASSQEKGQGVGIQYF.